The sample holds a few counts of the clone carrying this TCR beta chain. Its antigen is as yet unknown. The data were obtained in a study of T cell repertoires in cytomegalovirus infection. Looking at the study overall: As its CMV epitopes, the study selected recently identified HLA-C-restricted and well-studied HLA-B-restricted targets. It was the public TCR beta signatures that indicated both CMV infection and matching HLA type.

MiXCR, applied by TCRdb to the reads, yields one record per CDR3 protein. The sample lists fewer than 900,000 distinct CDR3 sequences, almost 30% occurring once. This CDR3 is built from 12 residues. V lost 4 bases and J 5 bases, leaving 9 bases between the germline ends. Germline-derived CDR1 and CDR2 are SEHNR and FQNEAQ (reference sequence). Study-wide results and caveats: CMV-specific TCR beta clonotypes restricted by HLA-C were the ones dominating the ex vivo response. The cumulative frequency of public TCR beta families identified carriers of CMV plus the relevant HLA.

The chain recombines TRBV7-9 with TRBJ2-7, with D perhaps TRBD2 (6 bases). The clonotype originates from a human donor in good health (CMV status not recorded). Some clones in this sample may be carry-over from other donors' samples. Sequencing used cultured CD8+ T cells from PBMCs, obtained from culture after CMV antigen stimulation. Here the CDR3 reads CASSWPGDEQYF. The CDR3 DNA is TGTGCCAGCAGCTGGCCGGGGGACGAGCAGTACTTC.